This TCR beta chain came from a study of OX40 agonist ivuxolimab in advanced cancers. Overall study: Partial responses, seen in three patients, involved one hepatocellular carcinoma and two cutaneous melanomas.

Repertoires were generated with immunoSEQ multiplex PCR, while TCRdb's copy carries only in-frame clones and drops some. The sample holds 50,000 to 80,000 clones, around 84% seen once. Germline loops: CDR1 SGHAT, CDR2 FQNNGV. CDR3 length: 18 residues. The ends lost 3 bases at V and 5 bases at J; junction bases unmatched: 11. This rearrangement joins TRBV11-2 to TRBJ2-5; 14 nucleotides line up with TRBD2. The TCR sequence derives from an adult with an advanced solid tumor such as melanoma, head and neck, liver or kidney cancer. This specimen was CD4+ or CD8+ T cells sorted from blood, taken in a trial of the OX40 agonist ivuxolimab. For the CDR3, the DNA is TGTGCCAGCAGCTTTAGGCTGGGACTAGCGGGAGCGGGGGAGACCCAGTACTTC. As protein: CASSFRLGLAGAGETQYF.